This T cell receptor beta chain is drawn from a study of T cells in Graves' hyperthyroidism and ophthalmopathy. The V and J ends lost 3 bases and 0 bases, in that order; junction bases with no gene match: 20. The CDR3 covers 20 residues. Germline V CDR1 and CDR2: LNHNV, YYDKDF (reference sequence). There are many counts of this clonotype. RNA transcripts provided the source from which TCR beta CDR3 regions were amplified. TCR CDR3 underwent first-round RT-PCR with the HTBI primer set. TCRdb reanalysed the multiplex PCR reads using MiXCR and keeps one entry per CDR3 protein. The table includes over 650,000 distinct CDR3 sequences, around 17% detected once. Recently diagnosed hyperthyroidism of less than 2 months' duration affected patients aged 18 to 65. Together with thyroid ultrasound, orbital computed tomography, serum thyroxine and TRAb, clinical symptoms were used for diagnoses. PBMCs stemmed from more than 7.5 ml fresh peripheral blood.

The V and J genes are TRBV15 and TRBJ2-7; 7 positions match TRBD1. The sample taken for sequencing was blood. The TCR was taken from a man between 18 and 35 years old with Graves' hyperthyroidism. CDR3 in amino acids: CATSSFPGGTSATDSYEQYF. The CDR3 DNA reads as TGTGCCACCAGCAGTTTTCCAGGGGGTACATCCGCCACCGACTCCTACGAGCAGTACTTC.